Only a few counts were recorded for the clone carrying this T cell receptor beta chain. As yet, its antigen is unknown. Researchers reported that TCR beta cDNA libraries carried unique molecular identifiers. MiXCR, run by TCRdb on the PCR reads, gives a single entry per CDR3 protein. The sample includes around 770,000 distinct CDR3 sequences, about 43% seen only once; the top ten take roughly 4.9%. There are 14 residues in the CDR3. Looked up from germline, CDR1 is KGHSH and CDR2 is LQKENI. After removal of 6 bases from V and 5 bases from J, the junction contained 9 bases not matched to a gene. These data belong to a study of post-analysis software for immune sequencing data. Study-level findings and limits: There was significantly lower normalized Chao1 diversity in multiple sclerosis patients than in controls. Patients used about 5 TRBV segments, including TRBV5-6, TRBV5-1 and TRBV20-1, more often than controls.

The chain recombines TRBV18 with TRBJ2-5; 7 bases are shared with TRBD1. This TCR came from a girl aged 5 to 17 with multiple sclerosis. Sequenced input: blood. For the CDR3, the DNA is TGTGCCAGCTCTCGTACAGGGGATCTGGAGACCCAGTACTTC. Amino acid sequence: CASSRTGDLETQYF.